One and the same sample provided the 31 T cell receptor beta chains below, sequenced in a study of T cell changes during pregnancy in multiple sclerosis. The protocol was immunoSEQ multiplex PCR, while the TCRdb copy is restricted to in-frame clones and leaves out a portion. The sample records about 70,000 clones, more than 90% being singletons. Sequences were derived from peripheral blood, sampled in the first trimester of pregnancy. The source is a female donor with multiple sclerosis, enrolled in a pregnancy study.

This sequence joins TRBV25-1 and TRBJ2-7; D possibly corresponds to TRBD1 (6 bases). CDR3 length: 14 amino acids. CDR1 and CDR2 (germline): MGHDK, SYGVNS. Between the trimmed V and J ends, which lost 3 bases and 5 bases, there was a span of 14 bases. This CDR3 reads CASSEGHQVDEQYF. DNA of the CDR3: TGTGCCAGCAGTGAGGGACACCAAGTAGACGAGCAGTACTTC.

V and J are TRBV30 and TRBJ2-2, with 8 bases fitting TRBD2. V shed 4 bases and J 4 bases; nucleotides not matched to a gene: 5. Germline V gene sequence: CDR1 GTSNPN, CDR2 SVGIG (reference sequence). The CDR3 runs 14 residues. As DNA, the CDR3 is TGTGCCTGGACCCGACTAGCGACCACCGGGGAGCTGTTTTTT. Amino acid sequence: CAWTRLATTGELFF.

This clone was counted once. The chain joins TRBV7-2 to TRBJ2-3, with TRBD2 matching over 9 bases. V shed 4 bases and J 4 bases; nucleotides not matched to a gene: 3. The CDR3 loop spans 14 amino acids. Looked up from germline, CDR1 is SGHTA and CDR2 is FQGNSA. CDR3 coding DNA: TGTGCCAGCAGCTGGCGGGGGGGCGCAGATACGCAGTATTTT. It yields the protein CASSWRGGADTQYF.

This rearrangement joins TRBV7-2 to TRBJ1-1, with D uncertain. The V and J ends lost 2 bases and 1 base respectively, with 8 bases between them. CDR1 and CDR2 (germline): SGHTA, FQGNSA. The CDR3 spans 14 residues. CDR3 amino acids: CASSLRVKNTEAFF. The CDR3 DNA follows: TGTGCCAGCAGCTTACGGGTCAAGAACACTGAAGCTTTCTTT.

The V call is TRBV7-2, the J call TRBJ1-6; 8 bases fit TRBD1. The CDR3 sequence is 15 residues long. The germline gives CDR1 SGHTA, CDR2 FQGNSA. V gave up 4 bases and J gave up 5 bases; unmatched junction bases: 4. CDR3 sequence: CASSSQGGDNSPLHF. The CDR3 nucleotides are TGTGCCAGCAGCTCACAGGGGGGCGATAATTCACCCCTCCACTTT.

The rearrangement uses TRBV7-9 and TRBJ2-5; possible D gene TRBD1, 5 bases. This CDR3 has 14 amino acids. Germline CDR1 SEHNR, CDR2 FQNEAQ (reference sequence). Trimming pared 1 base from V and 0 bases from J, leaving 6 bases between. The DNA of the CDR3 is TGTGCCAGCAGCTTAGTGGACAACCAAGAGACCCAGTACTTC. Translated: CASSLVDNQETQYF.

The CDR3 DNA reads TGTGCCAGTAGTATGCTAGCGTTGCAAGAGACCCAGTACTTC. Translating it yields CASSMLALQETQYF. The chain has TRBV19 and TRBJ2-5, with D possibly matching TRBD2 (6 bases). This CDR3 region has 14 residues. Trimming shortened V by 3 bases and J by 2 bases, and 10 bases separated the two germline ends. Germline V gene sequence: CDR1 LNHDA, CDR2 SQIVND (reference sequence).

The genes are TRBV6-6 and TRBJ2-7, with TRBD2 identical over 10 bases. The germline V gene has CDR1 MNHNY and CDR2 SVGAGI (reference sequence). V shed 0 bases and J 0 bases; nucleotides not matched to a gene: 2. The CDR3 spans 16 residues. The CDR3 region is CASSYSGTSASYEQYF. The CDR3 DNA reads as TGTGCCAGCAGTTACTCAGGGACTAGCGCCTCCTACGAGCAGTACTTC.

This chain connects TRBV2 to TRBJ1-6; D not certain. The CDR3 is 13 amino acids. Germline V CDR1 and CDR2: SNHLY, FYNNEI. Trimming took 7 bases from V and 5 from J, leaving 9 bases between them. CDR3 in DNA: TGTGCCAGCACTCAGGAGGATAATTCACCCCTCCACTTT. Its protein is CASTQEDNSPLHF.

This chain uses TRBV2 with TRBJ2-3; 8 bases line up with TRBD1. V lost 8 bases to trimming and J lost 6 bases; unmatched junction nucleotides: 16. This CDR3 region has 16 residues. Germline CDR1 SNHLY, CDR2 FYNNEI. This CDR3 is CASGTVRGRSADTQYF. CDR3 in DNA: TGTGCCAGCGGGACAGTCAGGGGGCGGTCGGCCGATACGCAGTATTTT.

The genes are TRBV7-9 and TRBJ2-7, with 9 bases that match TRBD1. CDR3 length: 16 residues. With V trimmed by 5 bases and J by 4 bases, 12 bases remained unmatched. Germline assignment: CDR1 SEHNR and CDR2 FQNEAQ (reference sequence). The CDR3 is CASSVSRDREKYEQYF. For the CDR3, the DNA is TGTGCCAGCAGCGTCAGCCGGGACAGGGAAAAGTACGAGCAGTACTTC.

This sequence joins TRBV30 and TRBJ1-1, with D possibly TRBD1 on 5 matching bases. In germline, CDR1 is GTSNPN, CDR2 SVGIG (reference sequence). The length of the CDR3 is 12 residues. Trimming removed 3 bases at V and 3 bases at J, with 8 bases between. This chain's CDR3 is CAWRGGDTEAFF. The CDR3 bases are TGTGCCTGGAGGGGAGGGGACACTGAAGCTTTCTTT. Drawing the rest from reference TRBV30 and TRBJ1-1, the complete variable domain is SQTIHQWPATLVQPVGSPLSLECTVEGTSNPNLYWYRQAAGRGLQLLFYSVGIGQISSEVPQNLSASRPQDRQFILSSKKLLLSDSGFYLCAWRGGDTEAFFGQGTRLTVV.

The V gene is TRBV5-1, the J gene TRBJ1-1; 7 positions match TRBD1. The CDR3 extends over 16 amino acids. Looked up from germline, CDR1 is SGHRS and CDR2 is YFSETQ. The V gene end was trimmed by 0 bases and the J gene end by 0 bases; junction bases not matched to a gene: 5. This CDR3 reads CASSLVGGSLNTEAFF. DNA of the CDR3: TGCGCCAGCAGCTTGGTAGGGGGCAGCCTGAACACTGAAGCTTTCTTT.

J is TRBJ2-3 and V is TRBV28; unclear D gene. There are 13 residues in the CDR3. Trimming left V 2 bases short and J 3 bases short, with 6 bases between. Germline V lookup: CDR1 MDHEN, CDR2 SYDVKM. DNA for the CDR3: TGTGCCAGCAGTTTAGGCAGTACAGATACGCAGTATTTT. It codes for CASSLGSTDTQYF. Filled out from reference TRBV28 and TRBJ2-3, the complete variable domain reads DVKVTQSSRYLVKRTGEKVFLECVQDMDHENMFWYRQDPGLGLRLIYFSYDVKMKEKGDIPEGYSVSREKKERFSLILESASTNQTSMYLCASSLGSTDTQYFGPGTRLTVL.

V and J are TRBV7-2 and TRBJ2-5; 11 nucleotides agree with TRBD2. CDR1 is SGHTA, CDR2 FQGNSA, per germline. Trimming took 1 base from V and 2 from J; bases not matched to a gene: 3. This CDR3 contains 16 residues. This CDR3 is CASSLEGTSGQETQYF. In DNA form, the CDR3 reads TGTGCCAGCAGCTTAGAAGGGACTAGCGGTCAAGAGACCCAGTACTTC.

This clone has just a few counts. The chain's CDR3 is CATSSDRGTEAFF. DNA for the CDR3: TGTGCCACCAGCAGTGACAGGGGCACTGAAGCTTTCTTT. The chain couples TRBV15 to TRBJ1-1; TRBD1 aligns across 8 bases. The J segment lost 4 bases and the V segment lost 3 bases, leaving 1 base of the junction unmatched. This CDR3 has 13 residues. Germline-derived CDR1 and CDR2 are LNHNV and YYDKDF (reference sequence).

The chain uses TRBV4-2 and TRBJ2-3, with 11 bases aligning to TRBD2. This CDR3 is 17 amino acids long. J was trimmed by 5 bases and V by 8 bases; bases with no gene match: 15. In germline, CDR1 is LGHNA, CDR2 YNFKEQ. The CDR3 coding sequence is TGTGCCAGCGGCAGAGGAACTAGCGGGAGTCAAGGAGATACGCAGTATTTT. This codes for CASGRGTSGSQGDTQYF.

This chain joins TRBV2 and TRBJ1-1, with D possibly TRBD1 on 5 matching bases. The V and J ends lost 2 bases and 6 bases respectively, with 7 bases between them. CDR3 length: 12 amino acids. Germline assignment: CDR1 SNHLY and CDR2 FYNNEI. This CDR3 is CASSEIGAEAFF. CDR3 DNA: TGTGCCAGCAGTGAAATAGGGGCTGAAGCTTTCTTT.

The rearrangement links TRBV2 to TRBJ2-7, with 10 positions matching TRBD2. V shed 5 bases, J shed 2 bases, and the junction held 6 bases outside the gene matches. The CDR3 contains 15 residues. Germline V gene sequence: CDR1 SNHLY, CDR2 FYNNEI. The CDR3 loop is CASSSGLAETYEQYF. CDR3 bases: TGTGCCAGCAGTTCTGGACTAGCGGAAACCTACGAGCAGTACTTC.

CDR3 in amino acids: CASSLAPDWGEKLFF. CDR3 in DNA: TGTGCCAGCAGCTTAGCGCCGGACTGGGGTGAAAAACTGTTTTTT. V gene TRBV7-8 combines with J gene TRBJ1-4; D unresolved. The CDR3 spans 15 residues. Germline V gene lookup returns CDR1 SGHVS and CDR2 FQNEAQ. V lost 0 bases and J lost 7, with 12 bases in between. Full variable domain (outside the CDR3, taken from reference TRBV7-8 and TRBJ1-4): GAGVSQSPRYKVAKRGQDVALRCDPISGHVSLFWYQQALGQGPEFLTYFQNEAQLDKSGLPSDRFFAERPEGSVSTLKIQRTQQEDSAVYLCASSLAPDWGEKLFFGSGTQLSVL.

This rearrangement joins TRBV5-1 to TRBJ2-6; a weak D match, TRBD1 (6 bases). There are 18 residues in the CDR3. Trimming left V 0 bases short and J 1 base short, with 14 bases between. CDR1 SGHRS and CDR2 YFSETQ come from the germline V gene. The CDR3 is CASSLAPGAKSGANVLTF. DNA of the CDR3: TGCGCCAGCAGCTTGGCACCAGGGGCCAAATCTGGGGCCAACGTCCTGACTTTC.

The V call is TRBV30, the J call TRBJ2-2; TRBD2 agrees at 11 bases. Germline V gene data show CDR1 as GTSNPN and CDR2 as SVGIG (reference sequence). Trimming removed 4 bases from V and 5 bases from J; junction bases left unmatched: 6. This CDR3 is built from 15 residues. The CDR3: CAWILAGARTGELFF. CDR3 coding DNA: TGTGCCTGGATACTAGCGGGAGCCCGTACCGGGGAGCTGTTTTTT.

The CDR3 loop is CASSLVGLPSWGYTF. DNA for the CDR3: TGTGCCAGCAGCTTAGTGGGACTCCCTAGCTGGGGCTACACCTTC. The rearrangement uses TRBV7-2 and TRBJ1-2, with D possibly TRBD1 on 5 matching bases. The V end was cut by 1 base, the J end by 8 bases, with 17 bases between. The CDR3 sequence is 15 residues long. Germline values: CDR1 SGHTA, CDR2 FQGNSA.

CDR3 DNA sequence: TGTGCCAGCTCGCCCGACAGTATCTATGGCTACACCTTC. Translating it yields CASSPDSIYGYTF. The chain uses TRBV11-2 and TRBJ1-2, with D perhaps TRBD1 (5 bases). The CDR3 runs to 13 residues. The V and J ends lost 8 bases and 4 bases respectively, with 14 bases between them. CDR1 and CDR2 from the germline V gene are SGHAT and FQNNGV.

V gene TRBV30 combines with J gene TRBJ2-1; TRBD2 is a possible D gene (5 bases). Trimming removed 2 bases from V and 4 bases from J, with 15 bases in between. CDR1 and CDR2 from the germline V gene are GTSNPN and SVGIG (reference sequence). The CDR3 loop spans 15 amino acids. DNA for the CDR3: TGTGCCTGGAGTAGGGTGCTCTCGGGGTACAATGAGCAGTTCTTC. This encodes CAWSRVLSGYNEQFF.

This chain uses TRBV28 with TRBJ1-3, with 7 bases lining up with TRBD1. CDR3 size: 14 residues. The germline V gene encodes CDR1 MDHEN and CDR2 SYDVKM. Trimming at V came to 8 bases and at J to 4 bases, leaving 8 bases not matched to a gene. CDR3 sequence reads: CASATGTVGNTIYF. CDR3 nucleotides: TGTGCCAGCGCTACCGGGACAGTGGGAAACACCATATATTTT. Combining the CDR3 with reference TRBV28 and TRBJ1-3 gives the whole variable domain DVKVTQSSRYLVKRTGEKVFLECVQDMDHENMFWYRQDPGLGLRLIYFSYDVKMKEKGDIPEGYSVSREKKERFSLILESASTNQTSMYLCASATGTVGNTIYFGEGSWLTVV.

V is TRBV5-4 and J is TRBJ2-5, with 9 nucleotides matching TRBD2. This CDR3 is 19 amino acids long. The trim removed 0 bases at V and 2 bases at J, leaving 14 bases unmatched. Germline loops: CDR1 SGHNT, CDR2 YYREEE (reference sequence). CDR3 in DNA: TGTGCCAGCAGCTTGGGGCGGGGAGGTCTAGCGGGGTCACAAGAGACCCAGTACTTC. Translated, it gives CASSLGRGGLAGSQETQYF.

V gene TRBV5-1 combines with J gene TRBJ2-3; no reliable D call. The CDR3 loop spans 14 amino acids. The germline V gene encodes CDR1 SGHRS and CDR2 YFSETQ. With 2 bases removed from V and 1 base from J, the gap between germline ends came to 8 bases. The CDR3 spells CASSLARRTDTQYF. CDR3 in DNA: TGCGCCAGCAGCTTAGCACGCCGCACAGATACGCAGTATTTT.

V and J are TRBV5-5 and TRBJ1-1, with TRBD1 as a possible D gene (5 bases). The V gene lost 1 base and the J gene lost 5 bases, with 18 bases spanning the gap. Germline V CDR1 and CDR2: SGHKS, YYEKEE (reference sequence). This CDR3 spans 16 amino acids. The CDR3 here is CASSLQGGTRGTEAFF. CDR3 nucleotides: TGTGCCAGCAGCTTGCAGGGAGGTACGCGGGGGACTGAAGCTTTCTTT.

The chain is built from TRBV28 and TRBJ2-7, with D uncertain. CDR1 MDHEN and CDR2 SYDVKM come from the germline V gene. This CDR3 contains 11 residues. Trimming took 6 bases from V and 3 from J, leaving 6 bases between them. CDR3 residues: CASSLFYEQYF. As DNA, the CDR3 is TGTGCCAGCAGCCTTTTCTACGAGCAGTACTTC. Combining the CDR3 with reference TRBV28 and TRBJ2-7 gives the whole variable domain DVKVTQSSRYLVKRTGEKVFLECVQDMDHENMFWYRQDPGLGLRLIYFSYDVKMKEKGDIPEGYSVSREKKERFSLILESASTNQTSMYLCASSLFYEQYFGPGTRLTVT.

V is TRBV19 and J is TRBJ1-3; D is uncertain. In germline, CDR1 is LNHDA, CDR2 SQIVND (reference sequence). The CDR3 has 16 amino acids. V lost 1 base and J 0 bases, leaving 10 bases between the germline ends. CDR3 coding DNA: TGTGCCAGTAGTATAGCCGCCCACACCTCTGGAAACACCATATATTTT. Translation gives CASSIAAHTSGNTIYF. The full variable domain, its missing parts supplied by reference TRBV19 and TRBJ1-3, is DGGITQSPKYLFRKEGQNVTLSCEQNLNHDAMYWYRQDPGQGLRLIYYSQIVNDFQKGDIAEGYSVSREKKESFPLTVTSAQKNPTAFYLCASSIAAHTSGNTIYFGEGSWLTVV.